This TCR beta chain was sequenced during a study of CD8+CD57+ T cells in acquired aplastic anemia. This clonotype was recorded only once. Previously, flow cytometry had revealed CD8+CD57+ cell expansion in the patients chosen for sequencing. Sampling of blood occurred while the patients had still received no therapy. Germline CDR1 is LNHDA and CDR2 is SQIVND (reference sequence). The CDR3 has 13 residues. V lost 8 bases and J lost 3; bases outside the gene matches: 5. Researchers used genomic DNA as the template to profile TCR beta VDJ and CDR3. TCRdb passed the reads through MiXCR, listing each CDR3 protein once. Of hundreds of thousands of distinct CDR3 sequences listed, approximately 33% are singletons.

The chain is built from TRBV19 and TRBJ1-2; 8 nucleotides agree with TRBD1. Sequencing was performed on sorted CD4+, CD8+, or CD8+CD57+ T cells (not recorded which) from PBMCs. The TCR originated in a human donor with aplastic anemia. The CDR3 nucleotides are TGTGCCAGTCGGGACAGGATGGACTATGGCTACACCTTC. This encodes CASRDRMDYGYTF.